The 20 T cell receptor beta chains below were found in one sample sequenced in a study of blood T cell repertoires in COVID-19. The method was immunoSEQ multiplex PCR; TCRdb's version includes in-frame clones alone and lacks a portion of them. In the table there are about 290,000 clones, 85% of which are singletons. Source material: peripheral blood. Source of these receptors: a woman aged 45 to 65 with active or convalescent COVID-19.

This chain's CDR3 is CASSLGGARSPFGEQYF. CDR3 coding DNA: TGCGCCAGCAGCTTGGGGGGCGCCAGGAGTCCTTTTGGCGAGCAGTACTTC. V is TRBV5-1 and J is TRBJ2-7; TRBD1 is a possible D gene (5 bases). This CDR3 spans 17 amino acids. Germline V gene lookup returns CDR1 SGHRS and CDR2 YFSETQ. Trimming left V 0 bases short and J 6 bases short, with 22 bases between.

V is TRBV6-2 or TRBV6-3 and J is TRBJ2-7; a weak D match, TRBD1 (5 bases). With 2 bases removed from V and 0 bases from J, the gap between germline ends came to 20 bases. In germline, CDR1 is MNHEY, CDR2 SVGEGT. This CDR3 is built from 18 residues. As DNA, the CDR3 is TGTGCCAGCAGTTACCCCCTCCTTAAGACAGAGACCTCCTACGAGCAGTACTTC. Its protein is CASSYPLLKTETSYEQYF.

The chain recombines TRBV30 with TRBJ2-2, with a tentative D call TRBD2 (5 bases). CDR3 size: 13 residues. V was clipped by 5 bases and J by 4 bases, with 11 bases between them. Germline values: CDR1 GTSNPN, CDR2 SVGIG (reference sequence). The CDR3 loop is CAWGSFFTGELFF. The CDR3 DNA sequence: TGTGCCTGGGGGAGTTTCTTCACCGGGGAGCTGTTTTTT.

The chain joins TRBV15 to TRBJ2-3; 8 bases map to TRBD2. Germline CDR1 LNHNV, CDR2 YYDKDF (reference sequence). This CDR3 is built from 16 residues. After removal of 0 bases from V and 2 bases from J, the junction contained 4 bases not matched to a gene. The CDR3, as DNA: TGTGCCACCAGCAGAGATGAGCGGGAGCCCACAGATACGCAGTATTTT. Amino acids: CATSRDEREPTDTQYF.

The CDR3 loop is CASSPRSEGFSNQPQHF. The CDR3 DNA sequence: TGTGCCAGCTCACCAAGATCGGAGGGGTTTAGCAATCAGCCCCAGCATTTT. The chain joins TRBV18 to TRBJ1-5; D perhaps matches TRBD1 (5 bases). Germline V lookup: CDR1 KGHSH, CDR2 LQKENI. The V end lost 2 bases, the J end lost 0 bases, and 14 bases lay between the germline ends. The CDR3 spans 17 residues.

V and J are TRBV30 and TRBJ1-2; tentative D call: TRBD1 (6 bases). V lost 6 bases to trimming and J lost 7 bases, with 24 bases between them. The germline V gene encodes CDR1 GTSNPN and CDR2 SVGIG (reference sequence). The CDR3 consists of 15 residues. The CDR3 is CACWDKGRELAGYTF. The CDR3 DNA reads TGTGCCTGCTGGGACAAGGGAAGGGAATTAGCTGGCTACACCTTC.

The V gene is TRBV15, the J gene TRBJ2-1; TRBD2 aligns across 9 bases. The CDR3 has 14 amino acids. The J segment lost 10 bases and the V segment lost 1 base, leaving 5 bases of the junction unmatched. Germline assignment: CDR1 LNHNV and CDR2 YYDKDF (reference sequence). CDR3 residues: CATSRARTSDEQFF. CDR3 nucleotides: TGTGCCACCAGCAGAGCGCGGACTAGCGACGAGCAGTTCTTC. Full variable domain (rest looked up from reference TRBV15 and TRBJ2-1): DAMVIQNPRYQVTQFGKPVTLSCSQTLNHNVMYWYQQKSSQAPKLLFHYYDKDFNNEADTPDNFQSRRPNTSFCFLDIRSPGLGDTAMYLCATSRARTSDEQFFGPGTRLTVL.

The chain links TRBV18 to TRBJ1-1, with 7 bases aligning to TRBD1. The V gene end was trimmed by 4 bases and the J gene end by 11 bases; junction bases not matched to a gene: 10. CDR3 length: 13 residues. CDR1 and CDR2 from the germline V gene are KGHSH and LQKENI. The CDR3 loop reads CASSLDRVSWAFF. CDR3 DNA sequence: TGTGCCAGCTCACTCGACAGGGTCTCTTGGGCTTTCTTT.

The V gene is TRBV19, the J gene TRBJ2-3; D is possibly TRBD2 (5 bases). Germline-derived CDR1 and CDR2 are LNHDA and SQIVND (reference sequence). The CDR3 is made up of 15 amino acids. V was clipped by 1 base and J by 5 bases, with 13 bases between them. The CDR3 here is CASSIGGLVGDTQYF. The CDR3 region has the DNA TGTGCCAGTAGTATAGGCGGGCTAGTCGGAGATACGCAGTATTTT. Combining the CDR3 with reference TRBV19 and TRBJ2-3 gives the whole variable domain DGGITQSPKYLFRKEGQNVTLSCEQNLNHDAMYWYRQDPGQGLRLIYYSQIVNDFQKGDIAEGYSVSREKKESFPLTVTSAQKNPTAFYLCASSIGGLVGDTQYFGPGTRLTVL.

The J gene is TRBJ1-6, the V gene TRBV2; the match to TRBD1 covers 7 bases. The germline CDR1 and CDR2 sequences are SNHLY and FYNNEI. The CDR3 covers 14 residues. The junction had 4 bases not matched to a gene; V was cut back by 3 bases and J by 8 bases. This CDR3 reads CASSEIQGYSPLHF. CDR3 sequence (DNA): TGTGCCAGCAGTGAGATACAGGGGTATTCACCCCTCCACTTT.

This sequence joins TRBV7-9 and TRBJ1-3; 8 bases line up with TRBD1. This CDR3 contains 15 residues. After removal of 4 bases from V and 8 bases from J, the junction contained 10 bases not matched to a gene. Germline CDR1 and CDR2: SEHNR and FQNEAQ (reference sequence). The CDR3 DNA reads as TGTGCCAGCAGCTCCATCAGGGGGCCCAGAGACACCATATATTTT. The encoded protein is CASSSIRGPRDTIYF.

The chain couples TRBV28 to TRBJ1-2; 7 bases map to TRBD1. V gave up 1 base and J gave up 7 bases; unmatched junction bases: 3. The length of the CDR3 is 13 residues. Germline assignment: CDR1 MDHEN and CDR2 SYDVKM. The DNA for the CDR3 is TGTGCCAGCAGTTTATCTCAGGGGGGTGGCTACACCTTC. This gives the protein CASSLSQGGGYTF.

This clone has only a few counts. V gene TRBV18 combines with J gene TRBJ2-1, with 8 bases fitting TRBD2. V lost 3 bases, J lost 9 bases, and 13 bases stayed unmatched. This CDR3 has 16 amino acids. Per the germline V gene, CDR1 is KGHSH and CDR2 is LQKENI. The CDR3 spells CASSPGTRKWLSEQFF. As DNA, the CDR3 is TGTGCCAGCTCACCCGGGACTAGGAAATGGCTAAGTGAGCAGTTCTTC.

This rearrangement joins TRBV12-3 or TRBV12-4 to TRBJ2-1; D gene unclear. The CDR3 is 13 residues long. V dropped 0 bases and J dropped 6 bases, with 6 bases sitting between them. CDR3 sequence reads: CASSLASVNEQFF. CDR3 nucleotide sequence: TGTGCCAGCAGTTTAGCGAGCGTCAATGAGCAGTTCTTC.

V and J are TRBV19 and TRBJ1-5; 7 positions match TRBD1. CDR1 is LNHDA, CDR2 SQIVND, per germline (reference sequence). The CDR3 has 19 amino acids. V dropped 10 bases and J dropped 3; count of bases not matched to a gene: 24. Here the CDR3 DNA reads TGTGCCACGTATCAACTAGTAATACGAGACAGGGAGGACAATCAGCCCCAGCATTTT. Protein: CATYQLVIRDREDNQPQHF.

V usage is TRBV19 and J usage is TRBJ2-1; 8 bases agree with TRBD2. After removal of 6 bases from V and 7 bases from J, the junction contained 8 bases not matched to a gene. The CDR3 extends over 14 amino acids. Germline V gene data show CDR1 as LNHDA and CDR2 as SQIVND (reference sequence). CDR3 DNA sequence: TGTGCCAGTAGGCTAGCGGGTGTGCGGAATGAGCAGTTCTTC. This sequence encodes CASRLAGVRNEQFF.

The chain couples TRBV11-3 to TRBJ2-1, with TRBD2 matching over 14 bases. In germline, CDR1 is SGHNT, CDR2 YENEEA. The CDR3 consists of 18 residues. V lost 5 bases and J lost 0; bases outside the gene matches: 6. The chain's CDR3 is CASSLGTSGSPSYNEQFF. Here the CDR3 DNA reads TGTGCCAGCAGCCTAGGGACTAGCGGGAGCCCCTCCTACAATGAGCAGTTCTTC.

Details on this clone: The same CDR3 also results from other DNA sequences found in this sample. V gene TRBV7-3 combines with J gene TRBJ2-7, with a possible D match to TRBD2 (6 bases). The CDR3 has 15 residues. With 1 base removed from V and 0 bases from J, the gap between germline ends came to 10 bases. Germline V CDR1 and CDR2: SGHTA, FQGTGA. Here the CDR3 DNA reads TGTGCCAGCAGCTTAAGTGGCGGGGACTCCTACGAGCAGTACTTC. As protein: CASSLSGGDSYEQYF.

The chain joins TRBV2 to TRBJ2-3; the D is unclear. The V gene lost 6 bases and the J gene lost 7 bases, with 11 bases spanning the gap. The CDR3 contains 12 residues. Per germline, CDR1 SNHLY and CDR2 FYNNEI. CDR3 sequence: CASSELIYTQYF. The CDR3 bases are TGTGCCAGCAGCGAGTTAATATATACGCAGTATTTT. Full variable domain (remainder filled in from reference TRBV2 and TRBJ2-3): EPEVTQTPSHQVTQMGQEVILRCVPISNHLYFYWYRQILGQKVEFLVSFYNNEISEKSEIFDDQFSVERPDGSNFTLKIRSTKLEDSAMYFCASSELIYTQYFGPGTRLTVL.

This chain uses TRBV5-1 with TRBJ2-1, with TRBD2 matching over 7 bases. The length of the CDR3 is 15 residues. The germline V gene has CDR1 SGHRS and CDR2 YFSETQ. V trimming: 4 bases; J trimming: 5 bases; junction bases outside the gene matches: 9. The CDR3 DNA reads TGCGCCAGCAGCGTTTCTAGCGGAGAGAACAATGAGCAGTTCTTC. Translated, it gives CASSVSSGENNEQFF.